These 29 T cell receptor beta chains originate from one sample sequenced in a study of regulatory T cells in long-lasting Graves disease. Relying on iRepertoire HTBI primers and Arm-PCR of CDR3 regions, the team built TCR beta libraries. One entry per CDR3 protein, called by TCRdb with MiXCR from the multiplex PCR reads. The sample has 350,000 to 500,000 distinct CDR3 sequences; 21% are singletons. As to time point: persistent/refractory GD, antithyroid drugs over 5 years with positive TRAb. With RNA extracted from PBMCs as input, the TCR library was made. The source material was peripheral blood mononuclear cells (PBMCs), sampled when the disease was refractory, from a patient treated with antithyroid drugs. The receptor set was obtained from a female donor with Graves disease.

Many counts were recorded for this clonotype. The chain carries TRBV11-2 and TRBJ2-7; 7 bases agree with TRBD2. The germline V gene encodes CDR1 SGHAT and CDR2 FQNNGV. Trimming removed 1 base from V and 5 bases from J; junction bases left unmatched: 8. The CDR3 contains 15 residues. The chain's CDR3 is CASSLGWSGRNEQYF. In DNA, the CDR3 is TGTGCCAGCAGCTTAGGTTGGTCCGGGAGGAACGAGCAGTACTTC.

This clonotype has just a few counts. The genes are TRBV20-1 and TRBJ1-5; TRBD1 might be the D (5 bases). Trimming stripped 0 bases from V and 7 bases from J, with 13 bases between. Per germline, CDR1 DFQATT and CDR2 SNEGSKA (reference sequence). The CDR3 contains 14 residues. CDR3 amino acids: CSARDPGLGQPQHF. DNA for the CDR3: TGCAGTGCTAGAGATCCGGGGCTTGGACAGCCCCAGCATTTT.

This clonotype was observed a handful of times. V usage is TRBV28 and J usage is TRBJ2-1; 7 bases align to TRBD2. Trimming removed 5 bases from V and 2 bases from J; junction bases left unmatched: 6. CDR1 and CDR2 (germline): MDHEN, SYDVKM. CDR3 length: 15 residues. CDR3 in DNA: TGTGCCAGCAGTCCAAGAGGACTAGCCTACAATGAGCAGTTCTTC. This gives the protein CASSPRGLAYNEQFF. Variable domain in full (rest from reference TRBV28 and TRBJ2-1): DVKVTQSSRYLVKRTGEKVFLECVQDMDHENMFWYRQDPGLGLRLIYFSYDVKMKEKGDIPEGYSVSREKKERFSLILESASTNQTSMYLCASSPRGLAYNEQFFGPGTRLTVL.

V and J are TRBV9 and TRBJ1-1; 9 nucleotides line up with TRBD1. V lost 3 bases, J lost 1 base, and 7 bases stayed unmatched. The CDR3 runs to 16 residues. Per germline, CDR1 SGDLS and CDR2 YYNGEE. The CDR3 nucleotides read TGTGCCAGCAGCGCTGGACAGGGGATGAGGAACACTGAAGCTTTCTTT. It codes for CASSAGQGMRNTEAFF.

V is TRBV14 and J is TRBJ2-1, with D perhaps TRBD1 or TRBD2 (6 bases each). The V gene lost 0 bases and the J gene lost 14 bases, with 20 bases spanning the gap. Per germline, CDR1 SGHDN and CDR2 FVKESK. This CDR3 region has 15 residues. The CDR3 DNA reads TGTGCCAGCAGCCAAGATCTAGTGGGGGGCGAGGACAAGTTCTTC. Translated: CASSQDLVGGEDKFF.

This clonotype was recorded at least ten times. The V and J genes are TRBV5-5 and TRBJ1-1; D perhaps matches TRBD1 (5 bases). Per the germline V gene, CDR1 is SGHKS and CDR2 is YYEKEE (reference sequence). CDR3 length: 16 residues. V lost 0 bases, J lost 4 bases, and 16 bases lay in between. The CDR3 region is CASSLVAGLLGTEAFF. The CDR3 DNA follows: TGTGCCAGCAGCTTGGTAGCGGGGCTCTTGGGCACTGAAGCTTTCTTT. Drawing the rest from reference TRBV5-5 and TRBJ1-1, the complete variable domain is DAGVTQSPTHLIKTRGQQVTLRCSPISGHKSVSWYQQVLGQGPQFIFQYYEKEERGRGNFPDRFSARQFPNYSSELNVNALLLGDSALYLCASSLVAGLLGTEAFFGQGTRLTVV.

This clonotype appeared a few times. The CDR3 DNA sequence: TGCAGTGCTAGCAAACCTGAAATGGACCCGCCAGGCTACGAGCAGTACTTC. This sequence encodes CSASKPEMDPPGYEQYF. The chain carries TRBV20-1 and TRBJ2-7; D is ambiguous. This CDR3 has 17 amino acids. V shed 3 bases and J shed 3 bases, with 24 bases lying between them. Germline V lookup: CDR1 DFQATT, CDR2 SNEGSKA (reference sequence).

This clonotype was detected only a few times. This sequence joins TRBV7-8 and TRBJ2-7; D gene ambiguous. Trimming cost V 5 bases and J 2 bases, with 10 bases left between them. The CDR3 is 13 residues long. The germline gives CDR1 SGHVS, CDR2 FQNEAQ. The CDR3 coding sequence is TGTGCCAGCAGCCCCACGACGGCCTACGAGCAGTACTTC. Translating gives CASSPTTAYEQYF.

This clonotype was seen repeatedly, ten times or more. The DNA for the CDR3 is TGTGCCACGGGGTGGGCCGTTGGGGGCAATCAGCCCCAGCATTTT. It translates to CATGWAVGGNQPQHF. The chain couples TRBV6-2 or TRBV6-3 to TRBJ1-5, with D unclear. Trimming removed 10 bases at V and 2 bases at J, with 18 bases between. The CDR3 contains 15 residues. The germline V gene has CDR1 MNHEY and CDR2 SVGEGT.

Many counts were recorded for this clonotype. The chain combines TRBV28 with TRBJ2-7, with 10 bases that match TRBD2. The ends lost 3 bases at V and 4 bases at J; junction bases unmatched: 15. Germline values: CDR1 MDHEN, CDR2 SYDVKM. This CDR3 comprises 18 residues. CDR3 residues: CASSLDILTSGIFYEQYF. Written as DNA, the CDR3 is TGTGCCAGCAGTTTGGACATCCTTACTAGCGGGATTTTTTACGAGCAGTACTTC.

This clonotype was seen repeatedly, ten times or more. The chain has TRBV2 and TRBJ2-5; D is undetermined. CDR3 size: 14 residues. Germline CDR1 reads SNHLY; CDR2 reads FYNNEI. Trimming removed 4 bases from V and 2 bases from J, with 11 bases in between. CDR3 nucleotides: TGTGCCAGCAGTGTGGGCGCCTCGCAAGAGACCCAGTACTTC. The encoded protein is CASSVGASQETQYF.

This clonotype was detected ten times or more. CDR3 coding DNA: TGTGCCAGCACCCATGAAGGGAATGAGCAGTTCTTC. Translated, it gives CASTHEGNEQFF. The chain employs TRBV11-1 and TRBJ2-5, with D unresolved. The J call may be incorrect, as the DNA end agrees better with TRBJ2-1. The CDR3 spans 12 residues. In germline, CDR1 is SGHAT, CDR2 FQDESV (reference sequence).

The table lists this clonotype with many counts. The chain joins TRBV2 to TRBJ2-5; a weak D match, TRBD1 (8 bases). The CDR3 is 14 amino acids. Trimming left V 8 bases short and J 5 bases short, with 18 bases between. CDR1 and CDR2 (germline): SNHLY, FYNNEI. CDR3 amino acids: CASPRQGRGETQYF. The CDR3 coding sequence is TGTGCCAGCCCTCGACAGGGGCGGGGGGAGACCCAGTACTTC.

The chain has TRBV5-1 and TRBJ2-7; 10 bases agree with TRBD1. The CDR3 runs to 20 residues. The V segment lost 3 bases and the J segment 3 bases; nucleotides outside the gene matches: 21. Per germline, CDR1 SGHRS and CDR2 YFSETQ. The CDR3: CASSWRPGQGPSKTFYEQYF. The CDR3, as DNA: TGCGCCAGCAGCTGGCGGCCGGGACAGGGGCCGTCTAAAACCTTCTACGAGCAGTACTTC.

This sequence joins TRBV12-3 or TRBV12-4 and TRBJ1-1, with 10 bases identical to TRBD1. V dropped 8 bases and J dropped 3; count of bases not matched to a gene: 3. CDR3 length: 13 residues. CDR3 sequence reads: CASGTGEYTEAFF. The DNA for the CDR3 is TGTGCCAGCGGGACAGGGGAGTACACTGAAGCTTTCTTT.

This clonotype was detected only once. The chain joins TRBV3-1 to TRBJ2-5; 7 nucleotides match TRBD2. Per the germline V gene, CDR1 is LGHDT and CDR2 is YNNKEL (reference sequence). The ends lost 6 bases at V and 1 base at J; junction bases unmatched: 2. This CDR3 is 13 amino acids long. The CDR3, as DNA: TGTGCCAGCAGGGGGGGGGGCCAAGAGACCCAGTACTTC. Its translation is CASRGGGQETQYF.

The CDR3 sequence is CGTREGIGYEQFF. The CDR3 region has the DNA TGCGGTACCCGGGAGGGTATTGGTTATGAGCAGTTCTTC. V usage is TRBV20-1 and J usage is TRBJ2-1, with TRBD2 identical over 8 bases. Germline V gene data show CDR1 as DFQATT and CDR2 as SNEGSKA (reference sequence). This CDR3 region has 13 residues.

Comments on this clonotype: Sequence at one end of the junction differs from germline and may be a read error. The V gene is TRBV19, the J gene TRBJ2-6; D gene uncertain. This CDR3 is 16 amino acids long. Germline CDR1 is LNHDA and CDR2 is SQIVND (reference sequence). The CDR3 spells CTSSIRGSSGANVLTF. The CDR3 DNA follows: TGTACCAGTAGTATAAGAGGATCCTCTGGGGCCAACGTCCTGACTTTC.

V and J are TRBV11-2 and TRBJ2-3; weak D call: TRBD2 (5 bases). Trimming left V 0 bases short and J 7 bases short, with 14 bases between. CDR1 SGHAT and CDR2 FQNNGV come from the germline V gene. This CDR3 contains 15 residues. CDR3: CASSLESSPSYTQYF. The CDR3 DNA sequence: TGTGCCAGCAGCTTAGAATCTAGCCCAAGTTATACGCAGTATTTT. The entire variable domain, with the rest obtained from reference TRBV11-2 and TRBJ2-3, is as follows: EAGVAQSPRYKIIEKRQSVAFWCNPISGHATLYWYQQILGQGPKLLIQFQNNGVVDDSQLPKDRFSAERLKGVDSTLKIQPAKLEDSAVYLCASSLESSPSYTQYFGPGTRLTVL.

This clonotype was observed a handful of times. V and J are TRBV29-1 and TRBJ1-1; no reliable D call. CDR3 length: 10 amino acids. Between the trimmed V and J ends, which lost 3 bases and 1 base, there was a span of 0 bases. Germline CDR1 and CDR2: SQVTM and ANQGSEA. The CDR3 sequence: CSVENTEAFF. The CDR3 DNA reads TGCAGCGTTGAGAACACTGAAGCTTTCTTT.

This chain connects TRBV12-3 or TRBV12-4 to TRBJ1-2, with 7 bases that match TRBD1. The junction had 8 bases not matched to a gene; V was cut back by 5 bases and J by 5 bases. This CDR3 has 14 amino acids. CDR3 loop: CASSPRGSGYGYTF. The CDR3 DNA reads TGTGCCAGCAGTCCCAGGGGGTCTGGGTATGGCTACACCTTC.

The gene calls are TRBV7-2 and TRBJ1-2; D is uncertain. In germline, CDR1 is SGHTA, CDR2 FQGNSA. The germline V and J ends were trimmed by 6 bases and 7 bases, with 15 bases remaining between them. CDR3 length equals 13 residues. The CDR3 DNA sequence: TGTGCCAGCAGGGGCAGAGGAGGTCCTGGCTACACCTTC. Its protein is CASRGRGGPGYTF.

At least ten counts were recorded for this clonotype. The CDR3 loop is CASRSGTPTYEQYF. The DNA of the CDR3 is TGTGCCAGCAGATCCGGGACCCCCACCTACGAGCAGTACTTC. The chain is built from TRBV2 and TRBJ2-7; D may correspond to TRBD1 or TRBD2 (5 bases each). V was pared by 6 bases and J by 2 bases, with 14 bases between. This CDR3 is 14 amino acids long. Germline values: CDR1 SNHLY, CDR2 FYNNEI.

The chain has TRBV6-1 and TRBJ2-7; 10 nucleotides match TRBD1. This CDR3 has 14 amino acids. Germline CDR1 is MNHNS and CDR2 is SASEGT. J was trimmed by 6 bases and V by 5 bases; bases with no gene match: 7. DNA for the CDR3: TGTGCCAGCAGTCGCGGGACAGGGGAAGGCGAGCAGTACTTC. Its translation is CASSRGTGEGEQYF.

The CDR3 is CSVGFLGANEQFF. The CDR3 nucleotides read TGCAGCGTTGGTTTCCTAGGGGCCAATGAGCAGTTCTTC. V gene TRBV29-1 combines with J gene TRBJ2-1, with D possibly matching TRBD1 (5 bases). The CDR3 extends over 13 amino acids. Trimming removed 4 bases from V and 6 bases from J, with 13 bases in between. In germline, CDR1 is SQVTM, CDR2 ANQGSEA.

This chain joins TRBV28 and TRBJ2-4, with D perhaps TRBD1 or TRBD2 (6 bases each). Germline V gene sequence: CDR1 MDHEN, CDR2 SYDVKM. This CDR3 spans 15 amino acids. With 6 bases removed from V and 0 bases from J, the gap between germline ends came to 12 bases. The CDR3 coding sequence is TGTGCCAGCAGCGATTCGGGGGCAGCCAAAAACATTCAGTACTTC. Its protein product is CASSDSGAAKNIQYF.

In this sample, this clonotype turned up a few times. Just one base apart from a much larger clone, this may be a read error. V is TRBV2 and J is TRBJ2-7; TRBD1 matches 10 bases. The germline gives CDR1 SNHLY, CDR2 FYNNEI. CDR3 length equals 13 residues. CDR3: CPSSWDRGYEQYF. The CDR3 nucleotides read TGTCCCAGCAGCTGGGACAGGGGCTACGAGCAGTACTTC.

This clonotype has just a few counts. This chain uses TRBV30 with TRBJ1-2; D call uncertain. CDR3 size: 13 residues. The germline V and J ends were trimmed by 1 base and 2 bases, with 8 bases remaining between them. Germline CDR1 GTSNPN, CDR2 SVGIG (reference sequence). The CDR3 DNA is TGTGCCTGGAGTGCGAAACTGAACTATGGCTACACCTTC. Translated, it gives CAWSAKLNYGYTF.

This clonotype has a single count. V and J are TRBV5-1 and TRBJ2-2; D is perhaps TRBD2 (6 bases). In germline, CDR1 is SGHRS, CDR2 YFSETQ. CDR3 length equals 15 residues. The V end lost 5 bases, the J end lost 5 bases, and 16 bases lay between the germline ends. The CDR3, as DNA: TGCGCCAGCAGTCGGGATAACCGGGGGACCGGGGAGCTGTTTTTT. Its protein product is CASSRDNRGTGELFF.